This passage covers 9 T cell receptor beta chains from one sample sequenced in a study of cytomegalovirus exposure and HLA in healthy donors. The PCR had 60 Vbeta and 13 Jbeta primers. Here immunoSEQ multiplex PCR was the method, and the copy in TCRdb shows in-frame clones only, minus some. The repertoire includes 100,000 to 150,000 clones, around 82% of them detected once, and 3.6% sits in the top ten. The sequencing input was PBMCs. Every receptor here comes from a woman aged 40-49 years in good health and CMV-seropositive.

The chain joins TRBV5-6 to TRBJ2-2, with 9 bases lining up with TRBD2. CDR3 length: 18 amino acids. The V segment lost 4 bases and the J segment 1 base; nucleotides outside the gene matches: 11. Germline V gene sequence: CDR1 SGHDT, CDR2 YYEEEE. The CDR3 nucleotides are TGTGCCAGCAGCCCCGAGCGGGAGGCCTTTAGGAACACCGGGGAGCTGTTTTTT. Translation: CASSPEREAFRNTGELFF.

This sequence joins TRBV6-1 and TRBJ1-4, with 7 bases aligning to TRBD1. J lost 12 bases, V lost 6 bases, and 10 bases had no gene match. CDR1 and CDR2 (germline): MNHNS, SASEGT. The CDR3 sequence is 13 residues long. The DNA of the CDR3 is TGTGCCAGCAGGACAGGGTTATACGGCGAACTGTTTTTT. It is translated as CASRTGLYGELFF.

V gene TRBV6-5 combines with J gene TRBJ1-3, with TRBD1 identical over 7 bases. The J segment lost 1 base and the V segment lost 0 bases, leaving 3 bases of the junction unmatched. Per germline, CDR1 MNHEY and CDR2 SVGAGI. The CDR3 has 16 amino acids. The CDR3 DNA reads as TGTGCCAGCAGTTACTCAGGGGGCTTTTCTGGAAACACCATATATTTT. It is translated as CASSYSGGFSGNTIYF.

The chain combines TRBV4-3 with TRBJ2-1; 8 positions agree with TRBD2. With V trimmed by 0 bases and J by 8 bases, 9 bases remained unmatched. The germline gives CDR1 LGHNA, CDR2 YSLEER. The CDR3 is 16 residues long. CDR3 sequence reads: CASSQDRDPAGDEQFF. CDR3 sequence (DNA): TGCGCCAGCAGCCAAGACCGGGACCCAGCGGGGGATGAGCAGTTCTTC.

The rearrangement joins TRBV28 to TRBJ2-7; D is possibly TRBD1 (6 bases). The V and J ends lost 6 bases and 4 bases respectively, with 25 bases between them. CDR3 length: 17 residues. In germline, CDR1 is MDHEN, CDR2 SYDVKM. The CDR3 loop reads CASSPKNRGTPRYEQYF. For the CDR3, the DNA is TGTGCCAGCAGCCCAAAGAATAGGGGGACACCGAGGTACGAGCAGTACTTC.

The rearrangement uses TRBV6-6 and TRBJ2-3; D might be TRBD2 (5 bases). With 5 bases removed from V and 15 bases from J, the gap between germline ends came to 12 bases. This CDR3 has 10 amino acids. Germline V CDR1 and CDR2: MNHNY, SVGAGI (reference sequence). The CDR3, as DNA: TGTGCCAGCAGTGGCCCGGGGATATATTTT. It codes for CASSGPGIYF.

This CDR3 reads CSAGQGAGEQYF. The CDR3 DNA reads TGCAGCGCGGGACAGGGGGCAGGGGAGCAGTACTTC. This chain uses TRBV29-1 with TRBJ2-7, with TRBD1 matching over 12 bases. V was pared by 7 bases and J by 7 bases, with 5 bases of the junction left unmatched. Germline V CDR1 and CDR2: SQVTM, ANQGSEA. There are 12 residues in the CDR3.

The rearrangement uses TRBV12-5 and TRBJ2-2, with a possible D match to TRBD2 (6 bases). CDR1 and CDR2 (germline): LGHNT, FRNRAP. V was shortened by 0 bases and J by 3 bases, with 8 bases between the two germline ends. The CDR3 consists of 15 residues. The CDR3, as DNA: TGTGCTAGTGGTTTGGTAAGGAGGGACACCGGGGAGCTGTTTTTT. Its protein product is CASGLVRRDTGELFF.

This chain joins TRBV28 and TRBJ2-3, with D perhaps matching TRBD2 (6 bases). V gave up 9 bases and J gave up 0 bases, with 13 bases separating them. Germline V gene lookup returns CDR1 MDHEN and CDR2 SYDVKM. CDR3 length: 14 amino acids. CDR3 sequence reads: CASVSGASTDTQYF. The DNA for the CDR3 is TGTGCCAGTGTTAGCGGTGCTAGCACAGATACGCAGTATTTT.